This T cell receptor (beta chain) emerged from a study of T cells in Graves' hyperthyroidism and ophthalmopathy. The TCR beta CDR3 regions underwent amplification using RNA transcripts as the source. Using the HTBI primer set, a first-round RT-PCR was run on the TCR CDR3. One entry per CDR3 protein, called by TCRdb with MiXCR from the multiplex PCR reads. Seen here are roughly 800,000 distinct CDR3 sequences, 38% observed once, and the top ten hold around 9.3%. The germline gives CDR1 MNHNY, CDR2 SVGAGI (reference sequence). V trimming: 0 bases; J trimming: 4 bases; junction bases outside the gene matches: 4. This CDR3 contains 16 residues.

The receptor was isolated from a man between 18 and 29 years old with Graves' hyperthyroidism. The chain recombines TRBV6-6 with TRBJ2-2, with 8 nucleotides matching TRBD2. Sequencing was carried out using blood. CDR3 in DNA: TGTGCCAGCAGTTACTCACGGGAGGGCACCACCGGGGAGCTGTTTTTT. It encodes CASSYSREGTTGELFF.